This T cell receptor beta chain was obtained from a study of memory CD4+ T cells and cytomegalovirus serostatus. Study background: Donors were healthy Belgian adults, several CMV seropositive and about 24 seronegative.

Looked up from germline, CDR1 is SGHAT and CDR2 is FQNNGV. The CDR3 sequence is 14 residues long. The V gene end was trimmed by 5 bases and the J gene end by 6 bases; junction bases not matched to a gene: 7. This clone was found a few times. No antigen is known for it. Regarding the study as a whole: The CMV-associated TCR signature appears largely within the CD4+ memory repertoire.

The repertoire was sequenced with immunoSEQ multiplex PCR; TCRdb's copy has only in-frame clones and lacks some. The sample carries 50,000 to 70,000 clones, about 68% recorded once. Single viable CD3+CD4+CD8-CD45RO+ cells were sorted as the memory CD4+ T cells. The origin of this receptor is an adult in good health and CMV-seropositive. Sequencing used memory CD4+ T cells from blood. J is TRBJ2-7 and V is TRBV11-2; 10 bases are a match to TRBD2. CDR3 sequence reads: CASSEGLAETEQYF. CDR3 in DNA: TGTGCCAGCAGCGAAGGACTAGCGGAGACCGAGCAGTACTTC.